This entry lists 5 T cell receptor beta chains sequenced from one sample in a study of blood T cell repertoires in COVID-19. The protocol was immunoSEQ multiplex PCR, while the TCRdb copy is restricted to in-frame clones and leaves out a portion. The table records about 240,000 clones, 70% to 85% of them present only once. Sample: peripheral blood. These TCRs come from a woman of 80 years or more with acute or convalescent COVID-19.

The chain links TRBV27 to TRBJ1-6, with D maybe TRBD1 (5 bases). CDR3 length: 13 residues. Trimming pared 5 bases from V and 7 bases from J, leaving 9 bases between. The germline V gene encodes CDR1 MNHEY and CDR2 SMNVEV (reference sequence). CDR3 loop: CASSRQRNSPLHF. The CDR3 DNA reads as TGTGCCAGCAGTCGACAGAGAAATTCACCCCTCCACTTT.

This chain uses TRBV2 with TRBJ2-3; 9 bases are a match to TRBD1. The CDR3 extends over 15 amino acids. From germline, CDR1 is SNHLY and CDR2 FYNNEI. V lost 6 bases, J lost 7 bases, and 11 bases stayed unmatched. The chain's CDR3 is CASSPDRGVPNTQYF. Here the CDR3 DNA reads TGTGCCAGCAGCCCGGACAGGGGAGTTCCGAATACGCAGTATTTT.

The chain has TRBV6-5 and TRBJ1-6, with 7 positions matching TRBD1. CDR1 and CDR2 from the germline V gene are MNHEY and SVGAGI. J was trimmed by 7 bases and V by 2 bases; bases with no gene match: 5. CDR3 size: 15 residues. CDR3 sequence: CASSYADRQNSPLHF. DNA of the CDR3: TGTGCCAGCAGTTACGCGGACAGGCAAAATTCACCCCTCCACTTT.

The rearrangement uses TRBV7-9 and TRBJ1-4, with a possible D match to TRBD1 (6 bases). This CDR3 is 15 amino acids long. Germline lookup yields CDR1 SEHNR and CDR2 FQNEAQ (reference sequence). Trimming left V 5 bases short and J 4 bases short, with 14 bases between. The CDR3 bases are TGTGCCAGCAGCCAGTTCCAGGGGCTTAATGAAAAACTGTTTTTT. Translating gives CASSQFQGLNEKLFF.

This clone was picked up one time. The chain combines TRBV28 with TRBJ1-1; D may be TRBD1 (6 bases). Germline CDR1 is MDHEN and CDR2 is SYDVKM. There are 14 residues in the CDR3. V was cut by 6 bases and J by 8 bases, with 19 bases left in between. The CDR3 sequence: CASSQGQMRREAFF. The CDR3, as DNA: TGTGCCAGCAGCCAAGGACAGATGAGGAGGGAAGCTTTCTTT.